This T cell receptor beta chain was sequenced during a study of OX40 agonist ivuxolimab in advanced cancers. The CDR3 covers 18 residues. Germline CDR1 SGHDT, CDR2 YYEEEE. Trimming cost V 0 bases and J 0 bases, with 17 bases left between them. Repertoires were generated with immunoSEQ multiplex PCR, while TCRdb's copy carries only in-frame clones and drops some. In the table there are about 50,000 clones, 93% of which are singletons. The material was CD4+ or CD8+ T cells sorted from blood, obtained in a trial of the OX40 agonist ivuxolimab. This clonotype was obtained from an adult with an advanced solid tumor such as melanoma, head and neck, liver or kidney cancer. The chain has TRBV5-6 and TRBJ2-3; D not certain. The CDR3 DNA reads as TGTGCCAGCAGCTTGGTTCCGTACACCGCTATCAGCACAGATACGCAGTATTTT. It is translated as CASSLVPYTAISTDTQYF.